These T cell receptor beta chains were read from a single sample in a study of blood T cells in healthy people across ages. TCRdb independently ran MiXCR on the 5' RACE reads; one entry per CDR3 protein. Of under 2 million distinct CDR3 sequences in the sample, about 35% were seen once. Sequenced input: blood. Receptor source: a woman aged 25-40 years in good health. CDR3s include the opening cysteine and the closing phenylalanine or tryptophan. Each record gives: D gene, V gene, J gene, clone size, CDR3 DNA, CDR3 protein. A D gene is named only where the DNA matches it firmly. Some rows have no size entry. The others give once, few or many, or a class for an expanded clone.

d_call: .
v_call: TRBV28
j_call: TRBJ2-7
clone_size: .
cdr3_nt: TGTGCCAGCAGACCTAGGGGGGGGACCTACGAGCAGTACTTC
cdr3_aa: CASRPRGGTYEQYF

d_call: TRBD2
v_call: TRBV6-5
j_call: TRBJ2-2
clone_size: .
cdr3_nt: TGTGCCAGCAGTTACTCACTAGCGCCCACCGGGGAGCTGTTTTTT
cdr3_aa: CASSYSLAPTGELFF

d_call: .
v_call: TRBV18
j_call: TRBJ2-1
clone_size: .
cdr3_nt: TGTGCCAGCTCACCCGGACAGATCAATGAGCAGTTCTTC
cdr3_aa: CASSPGQINEQFF

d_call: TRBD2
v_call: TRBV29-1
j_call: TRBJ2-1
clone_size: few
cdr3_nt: TGCAGCGGAGGAAGTGGACTAGCGGGAGTAAGTGAGCAGTTCTTC
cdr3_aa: CSGGSGLAGVSEQFF

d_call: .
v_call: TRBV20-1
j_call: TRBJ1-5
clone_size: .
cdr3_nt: TGCAGTGCTAGAGATGGGACCCCCGGCAATCAGCCCCAGCATTTT
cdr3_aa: CSARDGTPGNQPQHF

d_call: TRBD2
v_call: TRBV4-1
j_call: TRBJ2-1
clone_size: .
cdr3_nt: TGCGCCAGCAGCCAAGCCCTAGCGGCCTACAATGAGCAGTTCTTC
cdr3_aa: CASSQALAAYNEQFF

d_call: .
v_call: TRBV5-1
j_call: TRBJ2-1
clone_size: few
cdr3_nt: TGCGCCAGCAGCCCCCATGCGGGACGTAACAATGAGCAGTTCTTC
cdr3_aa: CASSPHAGRNNEQFF

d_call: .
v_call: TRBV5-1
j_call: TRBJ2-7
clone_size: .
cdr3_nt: TGCGCCAGCAGCTTTGAGGCAGCCAACTACAATGAGCAGTACTTC
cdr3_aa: CASSFEAANYNEQYF

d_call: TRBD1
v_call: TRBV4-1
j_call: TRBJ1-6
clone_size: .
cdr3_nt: TGCGCCGGCAGGACAGGGAGCTCCTATAATTCACCCCTCCACTTT
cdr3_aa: CAGRTGSSYNSPLHF

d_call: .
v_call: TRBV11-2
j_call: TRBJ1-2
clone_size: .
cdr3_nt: TGTGCCAGCAGCCCCCCCAATAGCGGTGGCTACACCTTC
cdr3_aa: CASSPPNSGGYTF

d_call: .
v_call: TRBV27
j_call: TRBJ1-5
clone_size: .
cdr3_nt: TGTGCCAGCAGTGCTGTGACCGGGAGCAATCAGCCCCAGCATTTT
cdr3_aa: CASSAVTGSNQPQHF

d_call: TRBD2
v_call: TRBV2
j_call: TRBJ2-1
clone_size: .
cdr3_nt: TGTGCCAGCCTTGTTGGACTAGCGGGAGAGATTGTCGTCCCCGTGCAGTTCTTC
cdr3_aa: CASLVGLAGEIVVPVQFF

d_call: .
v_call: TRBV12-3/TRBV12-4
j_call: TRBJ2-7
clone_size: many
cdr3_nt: TGTGCCAGCAGCGGGCCCCTCGGTCCCGGCTACGAGCAGTACTTC
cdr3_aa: CASSGPLGPGYEQYF

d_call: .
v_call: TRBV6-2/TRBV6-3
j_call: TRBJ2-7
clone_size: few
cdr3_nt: TGTGCCAGCACGGGGAGGGACAGCTCCTACGGGCAGTACTTC
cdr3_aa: CASTGRDSSYGQYF

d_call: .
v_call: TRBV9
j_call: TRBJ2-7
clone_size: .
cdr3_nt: TGTGCCAGCAGCGTAGAGCCGGGTTACGAGCAGTACTTC
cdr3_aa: CASSVEPGYEQYF

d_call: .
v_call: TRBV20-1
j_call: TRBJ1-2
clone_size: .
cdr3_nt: TGCAGTGCTCGACAGCTAATAGCTACTGGCTACACCTTC
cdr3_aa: CSARQLIATGYTF

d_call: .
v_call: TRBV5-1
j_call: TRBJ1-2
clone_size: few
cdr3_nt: TGCGCCAGCAGCTTGATCCCAGGAGCGTCTAACTATGGCTACACCTTC
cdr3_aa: CASSLIPGASNYGYTF

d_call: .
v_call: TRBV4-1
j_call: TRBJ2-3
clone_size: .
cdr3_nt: TGCGCCAGCAGCCTGCCAGGGACGGCTAGCACAGATACGCAGTATTTT
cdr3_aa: CASSLPGTASTDTQYF

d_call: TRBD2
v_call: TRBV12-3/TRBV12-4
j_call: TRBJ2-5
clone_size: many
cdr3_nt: TGTGCCAGCACCTCTACAGACCGGGGAGGGCCTCAGGAGACCCAGTACTTC
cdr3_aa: CASTSTDRGGPQETQYF

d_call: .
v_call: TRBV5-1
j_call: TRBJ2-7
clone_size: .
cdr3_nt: TGCGCCAGCAGCATTCCCCAAGGGACGCCTGCCTACGAGCAGTACTTC
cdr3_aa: CASSIPQGTPAYEQYF

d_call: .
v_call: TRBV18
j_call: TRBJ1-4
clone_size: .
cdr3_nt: TGTGCCAGCTCACCCTCAGAGGGTGGGGAAAAACTGTTTTTT
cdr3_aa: CASSPSEGGEKLFF

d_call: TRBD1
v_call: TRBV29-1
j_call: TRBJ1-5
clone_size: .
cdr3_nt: TGCAGCGTGGAGACAGGGAGCAATCAGCCCCAGCATTTT
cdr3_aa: CSVETGSNQPQHF

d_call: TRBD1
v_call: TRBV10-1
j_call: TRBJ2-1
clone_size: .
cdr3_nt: TGCGCCAGCAGGCGCGGGACAGGGGGGTGCGATGAGCAGTTCTTC
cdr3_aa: CASRRGTGGCDEQFF

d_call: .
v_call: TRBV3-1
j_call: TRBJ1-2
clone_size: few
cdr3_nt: TGTGCCAGCAGCCAAACGACATCAAACTATGGCTACACCTTC
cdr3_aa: CASSQTTSNYGYTF

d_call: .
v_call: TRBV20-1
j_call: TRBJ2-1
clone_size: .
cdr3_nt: TGCAGTGCTAGAGATTCTGTGGGGGGTGAGCAGTTCTTC
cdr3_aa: CSARDSVGGEQFF

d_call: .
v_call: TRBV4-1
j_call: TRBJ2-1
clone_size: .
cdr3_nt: TGCGCCAGCAGCCAAGGCCCATCCGACTTCTACTCCTACAATGAGCAGTTCTTC
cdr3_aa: CASSQGPSDFYSYNEQFF

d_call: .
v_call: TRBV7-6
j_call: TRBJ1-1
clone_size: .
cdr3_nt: TGTGCCAGCAGCCCCAAAGTAAAGGCTGAAGCTTTCTTT
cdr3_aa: CASSPKVKAEAFF

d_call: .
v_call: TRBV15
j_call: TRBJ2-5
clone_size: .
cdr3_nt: TGTGCCACCAGTAGAGAGTTCCCGGACACCCGGGGCTATGAGCAGTACTTC
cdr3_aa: CATSREFPDTRGYEQYF

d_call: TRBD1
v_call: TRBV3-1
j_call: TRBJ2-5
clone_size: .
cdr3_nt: TGTGCCAGCAGCCACGGGACAGGGGGCTTTGAGCAGTACTTC
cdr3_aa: CASSHGTGGFEQYF

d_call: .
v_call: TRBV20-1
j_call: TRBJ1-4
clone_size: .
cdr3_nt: TGCAGTGCTAGAGACCTAGCCTCGAACGGAAAACTGTTTTTT
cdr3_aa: CSARDLASNGKLFF

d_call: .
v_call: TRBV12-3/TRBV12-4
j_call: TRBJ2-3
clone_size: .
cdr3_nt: TGTGCCATCGTGGAACGGAGCACAGATACGGAGTATTTT
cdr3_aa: CAIVERSTDTEYF

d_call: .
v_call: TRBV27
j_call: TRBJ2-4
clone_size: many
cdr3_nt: TGTGCCAGCAGCCCCCGTGTGGGGGCTGGGAACATTCAGTACTTC
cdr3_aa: CASSPRVGAGNIQYF

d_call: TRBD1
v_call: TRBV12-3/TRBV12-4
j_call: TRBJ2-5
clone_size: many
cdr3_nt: TGTGCCAGCAGTTACGCAGGGGGCAGAGAGACCCAGTACTTC
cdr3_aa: CASSYAGGRETQYF

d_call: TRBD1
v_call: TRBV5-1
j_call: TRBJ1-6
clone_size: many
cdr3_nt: TGCGCCAGCAGCGCCGGGACAGGCGGTTTTCCCCTCCACTTT
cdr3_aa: CASSAGTGGFPLHF

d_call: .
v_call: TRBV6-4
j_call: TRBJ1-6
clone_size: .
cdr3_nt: TGTGCCAGCAGTGTCCTATCGAACGGACATAACAATTCACCCCTCCACTTT
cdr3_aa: CASSVLSNGHNNSPLHF

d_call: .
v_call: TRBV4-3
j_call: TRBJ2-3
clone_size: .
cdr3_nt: TGCGCCAGCAGCCAAGATGTTATCAGGGGCGCTGGTACAGATACGCAGTATTTT
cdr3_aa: CASSQDVIRGAGTDTQYF

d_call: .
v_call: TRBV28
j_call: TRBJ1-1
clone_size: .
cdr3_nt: TGTGCCAGCAGTCCCCAGTCCGACAGGCGCATGAGAGCTTTCTTT
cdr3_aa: CASSPQSDRRMRAFF

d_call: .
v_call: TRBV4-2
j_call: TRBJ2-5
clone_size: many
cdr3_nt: TGTGCCAGCAGCCAAGATGGCCTGGCGGGGGCTTCTGGGGAGACCCAGTACTTC
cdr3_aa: CASSQDGLAGASGETQYF

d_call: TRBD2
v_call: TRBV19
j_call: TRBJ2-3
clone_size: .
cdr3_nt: TGTGCCAGTAGTGAACTAGCGGAGGTTTCGCAGTATTTT
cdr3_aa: CASSELAEVSQYF

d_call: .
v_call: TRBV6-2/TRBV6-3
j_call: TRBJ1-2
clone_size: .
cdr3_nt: TGTGCCAGCACTACAACACAGAACTATGGCTACACCTTC
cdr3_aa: CASTTTQNYGYTF

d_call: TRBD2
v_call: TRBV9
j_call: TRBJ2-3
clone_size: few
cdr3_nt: TGTGCCAGCAGCGTAGGGGTGGGGGGGAGTCGAACAGATACGCAGTATTTT
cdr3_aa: CASSVGVGGSRTDTQYF

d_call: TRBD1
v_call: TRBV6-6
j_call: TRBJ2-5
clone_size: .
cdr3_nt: TGTGCCAGCAGCAATACCTTCGGCACAGGGGGCCATGAGACCCAGTACTTC
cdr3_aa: CASSNTFGTGGHETQYF

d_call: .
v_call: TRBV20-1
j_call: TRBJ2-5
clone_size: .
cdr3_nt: TGCAGTGCTACGGCGACATCCGATCAAGAGACCCAGTACTTC
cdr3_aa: CSATATSDQETQYF

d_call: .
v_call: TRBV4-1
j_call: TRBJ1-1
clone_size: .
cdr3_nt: TGCGCCAGCAGCTCACCTGGGGCTTCGGGGATGAACACTGAAGCTTTCTTT
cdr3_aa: CASSSPGASGMNTEAFF

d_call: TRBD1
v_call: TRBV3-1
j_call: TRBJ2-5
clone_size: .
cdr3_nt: TGTGCCAGCAGCCAAAGCTTTACCGGGACAGGTCTTGAGACCCAGTACTTC
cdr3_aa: CASSQSFTGTGLETQYF

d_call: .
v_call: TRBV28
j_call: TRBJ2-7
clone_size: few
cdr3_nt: TGTGCCAGTCGACTAGGAGTAAGCGACGAGCAGTACTTC
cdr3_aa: CASRLGVSDEQYF

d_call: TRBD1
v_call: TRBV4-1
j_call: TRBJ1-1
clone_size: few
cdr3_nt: TGCGCCAGCAGCCACGGGACAGGGGGAGTTTTTACTGAAGCTTTCTTT
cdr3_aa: CASSHGTGGVFTEAFF

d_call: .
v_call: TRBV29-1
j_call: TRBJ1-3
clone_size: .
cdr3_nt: TGCAGCGTGGAATACCTGGCGGGAAACACCATATATTTT
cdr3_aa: CSVEYLAGNTIYF

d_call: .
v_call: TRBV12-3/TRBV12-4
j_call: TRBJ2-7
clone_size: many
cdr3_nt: TGTGCCAGCAGTCCAAGGACGGAGACCTACGAGCAGTACTTC
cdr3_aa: CASSPRTETYEQYF

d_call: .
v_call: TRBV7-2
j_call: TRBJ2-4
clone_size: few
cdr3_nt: TGTGCCAGCAGCTTAGCAGCGCCCGGAACGAAAAACATTCAGTACTTC
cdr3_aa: CASSLAAPGTKNIQYF

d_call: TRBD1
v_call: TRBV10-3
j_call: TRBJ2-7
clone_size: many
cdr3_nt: TGTGCCATCCACCGAGACAGGGCCCCTTGGTACGAGCAGTACTTC
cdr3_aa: CAIHRDRAPWYEQYF

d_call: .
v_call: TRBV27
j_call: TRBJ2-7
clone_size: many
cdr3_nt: TGTGCCAGCAGTTTAAAGGGTTTGCACGAGCAGTACTTC
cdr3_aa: CASSLKGLHEQYF

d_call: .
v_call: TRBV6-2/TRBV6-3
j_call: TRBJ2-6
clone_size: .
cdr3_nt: TGTGCCAGCAACCGCAGAAGACAGAAAACTGGGGCCAACGTCCTGACTTTC
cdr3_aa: CASNRRRQKTGANVLTF

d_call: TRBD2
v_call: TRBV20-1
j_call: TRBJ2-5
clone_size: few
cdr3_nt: TGCAGTGCTGCGTGGACAGGTGACCCTGGGACTAGCGGGATCCAGTACTTC
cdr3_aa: CSAAWTGDPGTSGIQYF

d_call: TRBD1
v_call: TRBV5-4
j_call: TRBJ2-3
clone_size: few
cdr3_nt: TGTGCCAGCAGCCCGGGACAGCATAGCACAGATACGCAGTATTTT
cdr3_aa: CASSPGQHSTDTQYF

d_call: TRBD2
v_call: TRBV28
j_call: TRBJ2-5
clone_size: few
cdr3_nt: TGTGCCAGCGGGACTAGCAGAGAGACCCAGTACTTC
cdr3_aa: CASGTSRETQYF

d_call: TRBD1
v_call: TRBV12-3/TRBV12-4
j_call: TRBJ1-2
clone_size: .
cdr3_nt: TGTGCCAGCAGTCCACGGGGGGAGGGGGCGGGAGGCTACACCTTC
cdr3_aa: CASSPRGEGAGGYTF

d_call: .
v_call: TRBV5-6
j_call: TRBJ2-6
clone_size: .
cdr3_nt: TGTGCCAGCAGCCTCCGCATGTTCTCTGGGGCCAACGTCCTGACTTTC
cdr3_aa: CASSLRMFSGANVLTF

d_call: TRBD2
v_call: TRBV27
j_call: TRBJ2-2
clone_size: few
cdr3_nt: TGTGCCAGCAGTTTTGGACTAGCGAAGACCGGGGAGCTGTTTTTT
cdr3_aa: CASSFGLAKTGELFF